The 27 T cell receptor beta chains presented below share a single source sample, sequenced in a study of T cell changes during pregnancy in multiple sclerosis. Assay: immunoSEQ multiplex PCR; the TCRdb copy retains only in-frame clones and omits some. Of 40,000 to 60,000 clones listed, 92% are singletons. The source material was CD4+ T cells from peripheral blood mononuclear cells, sampled after pregnancy. These receptors were obtained from a female donor with multiple sclerosis, enrolled in a pregnancy study.

V usage is TRBV15 and J usage is TRBJ1-5; 9 nucleotides align to TRBD1. The V gene's germline CDR1 is LNHNV and CDR2 YYDKDF (reference sequence). V shed 5 bases, J shed 7 bases, and the junction held 12 bases outside the gene matches. The CDR3 covers 16 residues. The CDR3 DNA sequence: TGTGCCACCAGCCTCACAGGACAGGGGATGAGCCAGCCCCAGCATTTT. Translated: CATSLTGQGMSQPQHF.

The chain uses TRBV7-2 and TRBJ1-1; a weak D match, TRBD1 (6 bases). V was trimmed by 1 base and J by 5 bases, leaving 8 bases between them. The CDR3 contains 13 residues. The germline gives CDR1 SGHTA, CDR2 FQGNSA. The DNA of the CDR3 is TGTGCCAGCAGCTTAGGAGGGGGAACTGAAGCTTTCTTT. Protein product: CASSLGGGTEAFF.

This chain uses TRBV5-6 with TRBJ1-2, with D perhaps matching TRBD1 (6 bases). This CDR3 contains 15 residues. Germline V gene sequence: CDR1 SGHDT, CDR2 YYEEEE. Trimming cost V 4 bases and J 7 bases, with 20 bases left between them. CDR3 loop: CASSRWGGGRAGYTF. In DNA, the CDR3 is TGTGCCAGCAGCCGATGGGGGGGCGGTCGAGCTGGCTACACCTTC.

This clone came up once. The rearrangement joins TRBV2 to TRBJ2-4, with a weak D call TRBD2 (5 bases). The V end lost 6 bases, the J end lost 3 bases, and 12 bases lay between the germline ends. CDR1 SNHLY and CDR2 FYNNEI come from the germline V gene. The CDR3 runs 14 residues. CDR3 DNA: TGTGCCAGCAGCATGGACTCAGGCAAAAACATTCAGTACTTC. Its translation is CASSMDSGKNIQYF.

V and J are TRBV5-6 and TRBJ2-1, with 11 bases that match TRBD2. From germline, CDR1 is SGHDT and CDR2 YYEEEE. J gave up 6 bases and V 5 bases, and 13 bases lay outside the gene matches. This CDR3 is built from 17 residues. The CDR3 is CASRPPFSGRAGNEQFF. Written as DNA, the CDR3 is TGTGCCAGCAGACCTCCGTTTAGCGGGAGGGCCGGCAATGAGCAGTTCTTC.

The chain combines TRBV6-1 with TRBJ2-3; 11 nucleotides align to TRBD2. The CDR3 totals 18 residues. After removal of 1 base from V and 0 bases from J, the junction contained 6 bases not matched to a gene. The germline CDR1 and CDR2 sequences are MNHNS and SASEGT. CDR3: CASSEVLAGGHSTDTQYF. The CDR3 coding sequence is TGTGCCAGCAGTGAAGTTCTAGCGGGAGGACACAGCACAGATACGCAGTATTTT.

The V call is TRBV5-1, the J call TRBJ2-1; the D is unclear. The V gene lost 1 base and the J gene lost 6 bases, with 11 bases spanning the gap. The CDR3 consists of 14 residues. The germline gives CDR1 SGHRS, CDR2 YFSETQ. CDR3 loop: CASSLNSLVNEQFF. The DNA for the CDR3 is TGCGCCAGCAGCTTGAATAGTCTGGTCAATGAGCAGTTCTTC.

The chain carries TRBV28 and TRBJ2-7, with a tentative D call TRBD2 (6 bases). The CDR3 loop spans 16 amino acids. V was clipped by 6 bases and J by 4 bases, with 22 bases between them. CDR1 and CDR2 (germline): MDHEN, SYDVKM. The CDR3 coding sequence is TGTGCCAGCAGAATTTCACAGGACCGACTAGGGTACGAGCAGTACTTC. Its protein product is CASRISQDRLGYEQYF.

The chain links TRBV28 to TRBJ2-3, with D maybe TRBD2 (5 bases). The CDR3 totals 20 residues. CDR1 MDHEN and CDR2 SYDVKM come from the germline V gene. The V end was cut by 6 bases, the J end by 3 bases, with 31 bases between. CDR3 sequence: CASRPRTGVGFPYLTDTQYF. The DNA for the CDR3 is TGTGCCAGCAGACCCCGGACTGGGGTGGGGTTCCCTTACTTAACAGATACGCAGTATTTT. The whole variable domain, filled in from reference TRBV28 and TRBJ2-3, reads DVKVTQSSRYLVKRTGEKVFLECVQDMDHENMFWYRQDPGLGLRLIYFSYDVKMKEKGDIPEGYSVSREKKERFSLILESASTNQTSMYLCASRPRTGVGFPYLTDTQYFGPGTRLTVL.

For the CDR3, the DNA is TGTGCCAGCAGTAGAAACCTAGCGGGACCGGAGACCCAGTACTTC. Translating gives CASSRNLAGPETQYF. The rearrangement links TRBV7-2 to TRBJ2-5; 9 nucleotides align to TRBD2. The CDR3 covers 15 residues. The germline V gene has CDR1 SGHTA and CDR2 FQGNSA. V dropped 6 bases and J dropped 5; count of bases not matched to a gene: 10.

The V gene is TRBV7-9, the J gene TRBJ1-1, with D tentatively TRBD1 (5 bases). CDR1 is SEHNR, CDR2 FQNEAQ, per germline (reference sequence). This CDR3 region has 14 residues. Trimming pared 4 bases from V and 2 bases from J, leaving 11 bases between. In nucleotides, the CDR3 is TGTGCCAGCAGCTCCAAGACAGTAAACACTGAAGCTTTCTTT. Amino acids: CASSSKTVNTEAFF.

The genes are TRBV7-6 and TRBJ2-5; 11 nucleotides agree with TRBD2. V dropped 1 base and J dropped 2; count of bases not matched to a gene: 3. This CDR3 region has 16 residues. Germline-derived CDR1 and CDR2 are SGHVS and FNYEAQ. CDR3 protein: CASSLGPSGGQETQYF. Here the CDR3 DNA reads TGTGCCAGCAGCTTAGGACCTAGCGGGGGGCAAGAGACCCAGTACTTC.

The rearrangement links TRBV27 to TRBJ1-1; 9 bases agree with TRBD1. Trimming took 6 bases from V and 5 from J; bases not matched to a gene: 10. The CDR3 totals 15 residues. Germline loops: CDR1 MNHEY, CDR2 SMNVEV (reference sequence). The CDR3 coding sequence is TGTGCCAGCAGGCGCACCGGGACAGGGAAAACTGAAGCTTTCTTT. Its translation is CASRRTGTGKTEAFF.

The chain has TRBV27 and TRBJ1-1; no firm D call. In germline, CDR1 is MNHEY, CDR2 SMNVEV (reference sequence). The CDR3 is 15 amino acids. V lost 6 bases, J lost 1 base, and 15 bases lay in between. Written as DNA, the CDR3 is TGTGCCAGCAGCCCCTACCCACAGAGGAACACTGAAGCTTTCTTT. Amino acids: CASSPYPQRNTEAFF.

The chain carries TRBV5-1 and TRBJ1-1, with TRBD1 as a possible D gene (6 bases). Trimming cost V 4 bases and J 6 bases, with 16 bases left between them. Germline CDR1 and CDR2: SGHRS and YFSETQ. The CDR3 has 14 residues. The CDR3 DNA reads as TGCGCCAGCAGCCAGGGCCTTCCAGGGGCTGAAGCTTTCTTT. Protein: CASSQGLPGAEAFF. The full variable domain, completed using reference TRBV5-1 and TRBJ1-1, is KAGVTQTPRYLIKTRGQQVTLSCSPISGHRSVSWYQQTPGQGLQFLFEYFSETQRNKGNFPGRFSGRQFSNSRSEMNVSTLELGDSALYLCASSQGLPGAEAFFGQGTRLTVV.

The chain has TRBV18 and TRBJ1-4; perhaps TRBD1 as D (5 bases). V gave up 8 bases and J gave up 4 bases, with 14 bases separating them. The CDR3 has 14 amino acids. The germline V gene has CDR1 KGHSH and CDR2 LQKENI. Here the CDR3 reads CASGASGLNEKLFF. In nucleotides, the CDR3 is TGTGCCAGCGGGGCTTCAGGGCTTAATGAAAAACTGTTTTTT.

This chain connects TRBV5-1 to TRBJ2-3, with D perhaps matching TRBD1 (5 bases). CDR1 SGHRS and CDR2 YFSETQ come from the germline V gene. Trimming left V 5 bases short and J 6 bases short, with 13 bases between. There are 13 residues in the CDR3. The CDR3 sequence is CASSAKPGDTQYF. CDR3 sequence (DNA): TGCGCCAGCAGTGCCAAACCAGGGGATACGCAGTATTTT.

This chain connects TRBV19 to TRBJ2-7; TRBD2 matches at 15 bases. The CDR3 runs 15 residues. V dropped 6 bases and J dropped 3; count of bases not matched to a gene: 3. The V gene's germline CDR1 is LNHDA and CDR2 SQIVND (reference sequence). As DNA, the CDR3 is TGTGCCAGTAGCAGGACTAGCGGGAGGGTCTACGAGCAGTACTTC. Protein product: CASSRTSGRVYEQYF.

The V and J genes are TRBV2 and TRBJ1-5, with a weak D call TRBD1 (6 bases). The length of the CDR3 is 13 residues. The germline V gene has CDR1 SNHLY and CDR2 FYNNEI. V dropped 4 bases and J dropped 7 bases, with 11 bases sitting between them. The CDR3 spells CASSGDIIQPQHF. The CDR3 bases are TGTGCCAGCAGTGGGGACATCATCCAGCCCCAGCATTTT. The variable domain in full, completed from reference TRBV2 and TRBJ1-5, reads EPEVTQTPSHQVTQMGQEVILRCVPISNHLYFYWYRQILGQKVEFLVSFYNNEISEKSEIFDDQFSVERPDGSNFTLKIRSTKLEDSAMYFCASSGDIIQPQHFGDGTRLSIL.

This chain joins TRBV29-1 and TRBJ2-4; D may be TRBD2 (6 bases). V gave up 7 bases and J gave up 9 bases, with 13 bases separating them. CDR1 and CDR2 (germline): SQVTM, ANQGSEA. CDR3 length: 11 residues. The CDR3 loop is CSALVGLIQYF. The CDR3 nucleotides read TGCAGCGCCCTAGTGGGACTCATTCAGTACTTC.

This sequence joins TRBV19 and TRBJ2-3; D is uncertain. The CDR3 length is 14 residues. The germline V gene has CDR1 LNHDA and CDR2 SQIVND (reference sequence). Trimming stripped 2 bases from V and 1 base from J, with 7 bases between. The CDR3 nucleotides are TGTGCCAGTAGTATAAATCTCCGCACAGATACGCAGTATTTT. Translated: CASSINLRTDTQYF.

The rearrangement joins TRBV5-4 to TRBJ2-5, with 8 nucleotides matching TRBD2. Germline lookup yields CDR1 SGHNT and CDR2 YYREEE (reference sequence). V lost 4 bases, J lost 5 bases, and 4 bases stayed unmatched. The CDR3 is made up of 13 amino acids. DNA for the CDR3: TGTGCCAGCAGCCAGACTAGCGAGGAGACCCAGTACTTC. Translated, it gives CASSQTSEETQYF.

The V call is TRBV18, the J call TRBJ2-1; the D gene is possibly TRBD2 (6 bases). Trimming shortened V by 5 bases and J by 7 bases, and 12 bases separated the two germline ends. Germline V CDR1 and CDR2: KGHSH, LQKENI. This CDR3 is built from 13 residues. Here the CDR3 DNA reads TGTGCCAGCTCAGCGGAGGGACGGAATGAGCAGTTCTTC. It codes for CASSAEGRNEQFF. Full variable domain (remainder filled in from reference TRBV18 and TRBJ2-1): NAGVMQNPRHLVRRRGQEARLRCSPMKGHSHVYWYRQLPEEGLKFMVYLQKENIIDESGMPKERFSAEFPKEGPSILRIQQVVRGDSAAYFCASSAEGRNEQFFGPGTRLTVL.

This clone was seen a single time. This rearrangement joins TRBV7-2 to TRBJ2-7; the match to TRBD1 covers 10 bases. V lost 6 bases to trimming and J lost 3 bases; unmatched junction nucleotides: 8. Germline CDR1 and CDR2: SGHTA and FQGNSA. This CDR3 is 15 amino acids long. The CDR3 loop is CASRLTGQGSYEQYF. Written as DNA, the CDR3 is TGTGCCAGCAGGCTTACGGGACAGGGGAGCTACGAGCAGTACTTC.

J is TRBJ1-5 and V is TRBV2, with 7 bases identical to TRBD1. CDR1 is SNHLY, CDR2 FYNNEI, per germline. Unmatched junction bases numbered 4, after V lost 8 bases and J lost 0 bases. This CDR3 region has 14 residues. The CDR3 nucleotides are TGTGCCAGCGGAGACAGGGTTAGCAATCAGCCCCAGCATTTT. Its protein is CASGDRVSNQPQHF. The whole variable domain, filled in from reference TRBV2 and TRBJ1-5, reads EPEVTQTPSHQVTQMGQEVILRCVPISNHLYFYWYRQILGQKVEFLVSFYNNEISEKSEIFDDQFSVERPDGSNFTLKIRSTKLEDSAMYFCASGDRVSNQPQHFGDGTRLSIL.

The chain uses TRBV7-9 and TRBJ1-4; no clear D gene. CDR3 length: 16 residues. Germline V gene sequence: CDR1 SEHNR, CDR2 FQNEAQ (reference sequence). The V gene lost 5 bases and the J gene lost 0 bases, with 13 bases spanning the gap. The CDR3 is CASSHHRYSTNEKLFF. CDR3 nucleotide sequence: TGTGCCAGCAGCCATCACAGATACTCAACTAATGAAAAACTGTTTTTT.

The chain recombines TRBV5-6 with TRBJ2-7, with D uncertain. This CDR3 is built from 14 residues. Germline V CDR1 and CDR2: SGHDT, YYEEEE. Deletions cut 4 bases from V and 0 bases from J, with 11 bases between. CDR3 protein: CASSALLSSYEQYF. The CDR3 DNA reads TGTGCCAGCAGCGCCCTCCTGAGCTCCTACGAGCAGTACTTC.